The clone carrying this T cell receptor beta chain was detected once. The data originate from a study of blood T cell repertoires in COVID-19. Whole-study context: Acute and convalescent COVID-19 specimens originated in the United States, Italy and Spain. The analysed material was cDNA or gDNA that came from T cells, B-cell-depleted T cells, or PBMCs.

Per the study methods: Scientists estimated how many nucleated cells there were by amplifying reference gene primers. Libraries were prepared by immunoSEQ multiplex PCR; TCRdb keeps only in-frame clonotypes and omits some of them. V and J calls and clone size are copied from that table; D and trimming were computed from the DNA. The table records about 140,000 clones, 85% to 90% of them present only once. Germline assignment: CDR1 MNHNY and CDR2 SVGAGI (reference sequence). This CDR3 is 11 amino acids long. V lost 7 bases, J lost 6 bases, and 8 bases lay in between. The sample consisted of peripheral blood. This receptor was obtained from a woman aged 55-69 years with acute or convalescent COVID-19. The V call is TRBV6-6, the J call TRBJ2-3, with a tentative D call TRBD1 (6 bases). The DNA of the CDR3 is TGTGCCAGCACCGACAGGGATACGCAGTATTTT. This translates into CASTDRDTQYF.